This T cell receptor beta chain was profiled in a study of shared clonotypes between healthy human individuals. The method was immunoSEQ multiplex PCR; TCRdb's version includes in-frame clones alone and lacks a portion of them. The sample comprises over 850,000 clones, 75% to 85% of which are singletons, and 0.52% rests with the top ten. This sequence was found in a young man in good health. Some clones in this sample may be carry-over from other donors' samples. Material for sequencing was memory CD4+ T cells from PBMCs. The sample's subset: CD45RA-negative fraction.

The CDR3 protein is CASSPPGAGTEAFF. CDR3 DNA: TGTGCCAGCAGCCCACCGGGGGCGGGAACTGAAGCTTTCTTT. The chain employs TRBV7-3 and TRBJ1-1; D might be TRBD1 (6 bases). Germline assignment: CDR1 SGHTA and CDR2 FQGTGA. The CDR3 runs to 14 residues. The V gene lost 5 bases and the J gene lost 5 bases, with 15 bases spanning the gap.